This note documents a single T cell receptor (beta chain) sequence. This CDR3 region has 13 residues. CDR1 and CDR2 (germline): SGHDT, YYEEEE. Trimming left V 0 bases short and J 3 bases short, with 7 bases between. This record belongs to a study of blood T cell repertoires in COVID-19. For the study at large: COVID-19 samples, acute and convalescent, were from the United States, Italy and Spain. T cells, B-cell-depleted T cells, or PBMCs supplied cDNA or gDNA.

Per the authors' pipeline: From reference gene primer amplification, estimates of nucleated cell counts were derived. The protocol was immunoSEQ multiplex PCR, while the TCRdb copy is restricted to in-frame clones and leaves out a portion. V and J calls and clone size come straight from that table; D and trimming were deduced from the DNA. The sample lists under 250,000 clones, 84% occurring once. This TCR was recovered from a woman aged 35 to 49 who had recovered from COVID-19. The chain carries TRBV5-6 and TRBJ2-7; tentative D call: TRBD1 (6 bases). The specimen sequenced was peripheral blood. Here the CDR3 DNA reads TGTGCCAGCAGCTTGGCCAGGGGCTACGAGCAGTACTTC. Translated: CASSLARGYEQYF.